What follows are 9 T cell receptor beta chains derived from one specimen sequenced in a study of shared clonotypes between healthy human individuals (dated by TCRdb to about 2020). The library was generated by the immunoSEQ multiplex PCR assay. Held by TCRdb, this immuneACCESS table contains in-frame sequences only and omits some clones. Under half of the omission traces to an unresolved V gene where checked; the cause of the rest is unknown. The sample table lists about 1.5 million clones, more than 95% of them with a count of one. Approximately 1.1% of the sample is in the top ten clones. Sequencing used naive CD4+ T cells sorted from blood. This sample's cell subset or site label indicates: CD45RA+ positively selected. These receptors were obtained from a young man in good health.

V and J are TRBV7-6 and TRBJ2-5, with 11 bases identical to TRBD2. The CDR3 has 16 residues. CDR1 is SGHVS, CDR2 FNYEAQ, per germline. Losses at the gene ends were 4 bases for V and 5 bases for J; bases not matched to a gene: 9. This chain's CDR3 is CASSWEVAGGWETQYF. The CDR3 bases are TGTGCCAGCAGCTGGGAGGTAGCGGGAGGGTGGGAGACCCAGTACTTC.

The rearrangement uses TRBV29-1 and TRBJ2-7, with D possibly matching TRBD1 (5 bases). Germline values: CDR1 SQVTM, CDR2 ANQGSEA. V shed 7 bases and J shed 5 bases, with 15 bases lying between them. This CDR3 is 12 amino acids long. The CDR3 DNA reads as TGCAGCGCCAGACAGTCCATCCACGAGCAGTACTTC. Its protein is CSARQSIHEQYF.

This chain joins TRBV11-2 and TRBJ2-3; D perhaps matches TRBD1 (7 bases). Between the trimmed V and J ends, which lost 5 bases and 4 bases, there was a span of 19 bases. CDR3 length: 16 residues. CDR1 is SGHAT and CDR2 is FQNNGV in the germline V gene. CDR3 region: CASSPWGAGGSDTQYF. The CDR3 DNA reads as TGTGCCAGCAGCCCTTGGGGGGCAGGGGGGTCAGATACGCAGTATTTT.

The rearrangement joins TRBV29-1 to TRBJ2-5; D is undetermined. Germline V gene sequence: CDR1 SQVTM, CDR2 ANQGSEA. CDR3 length: 13 amino acids. Trimming took 4 bases from V and 1 from J, leaving 10 bases between them. Here the CDR3 reads CSVGRQPQETQYF. CDR3 coding DNA: TGCAGCGTTGGCAGGCAACCCCAAGAGACCCAGTACTTC.

V usage is TRBV19 and J usage is TRBJ2-1; 9 bases are shared with TRBD1. Germline loops: CDR1 LNHDA, CDR2 SQIVND (reference sequence). The CDR3 runs 15 residues. V was pared by 4 bases and J by 3 bases, with 4 bases of the junction left unmatched. The CDR3 DNA reads TGTGCCAGTAGTACCGGGACAGGGTTCTACAATGAGCAGTTCTTC. Its protein product is CASSTGTGFYNEQFF.

The chain is built from TRBV7-2 and TRBJ1-2; D call uncertain. Deletions cut 2 bases from V and 0 bases from J, with 10 bases between. The CDR3 is 15 amino acids. Germline V gene lookup returns CDR1 SGHTA and CDR2 FQGNSA. CDR3 sequence reads: CASSLNRGPNYGYTF. The CDR3 nucleotides are TGTGCCAGCAGCTTAAACCGGGGTCCTAACTATGGCTACACCTTC.

This clone appeared once. V is TRBV5-4 and J is TRBJ2-3, with TRBD2 matching over 7 bases. CDR3 size: 16 residues. V trimming: 0 bases; J trimming: 8 bases; junction bases outside the gene matches: 12. The germline gives CDR1 SGHNT, CDR2 YYREEE (reference sequence). Here the CDR3 DNA reads TGTGCCAGCAGCTTGGAAGGGACTACCGTGGGTGGTACGCAGTATTTT. Its translation: CASSLEGTTVGGTQYF.

This clone was seen once. V is TRBV5-6 and J is TRBJ2-5; the D gene could be TRBD1 or TRBD2 (5 bases each). Germline V gene sequence: CDR1 SGHDT, CDR2 YYEEEE. V lost 4 bases, J lost 1 base, and 8 bases lay in between. The CDR3 has 13 residues. The chain's CDR3 is CASSRGPQETQYF. DNA for the CDR3: TGTGCCAGCAGCCGGGGCCCCCAAGAGACCCAGTACTTC.

This chain joins TRBV29-1 and TRBJ2-2, with D tentatively TRBD1 or TRBD2 (5 bases each). V was clipped by 7 bases and J by 1 base, with 13 bases between them. This CDR3 contains 14 residues. Germline CDR1 reads SQVTM; CDR2 reads ANQGSEA. Written as DNA, the CDR3 is TGCAGCGGCCAGTGGGGGTTGAACACCGGGGAGCTGTTTTTT. This gives the protein CSGQWGLNTGELFF.